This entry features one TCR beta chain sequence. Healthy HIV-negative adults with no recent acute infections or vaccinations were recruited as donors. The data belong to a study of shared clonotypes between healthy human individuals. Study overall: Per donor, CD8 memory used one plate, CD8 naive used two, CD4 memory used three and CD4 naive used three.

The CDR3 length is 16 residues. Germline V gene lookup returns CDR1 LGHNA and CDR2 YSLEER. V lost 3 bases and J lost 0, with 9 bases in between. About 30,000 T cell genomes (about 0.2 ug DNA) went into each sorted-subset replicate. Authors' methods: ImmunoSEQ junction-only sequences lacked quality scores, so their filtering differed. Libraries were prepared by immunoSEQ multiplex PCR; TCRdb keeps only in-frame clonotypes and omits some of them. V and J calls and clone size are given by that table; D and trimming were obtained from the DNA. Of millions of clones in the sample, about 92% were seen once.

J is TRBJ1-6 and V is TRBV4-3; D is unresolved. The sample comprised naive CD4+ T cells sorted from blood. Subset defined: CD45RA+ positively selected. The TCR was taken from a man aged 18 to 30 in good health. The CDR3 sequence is CASSQATNSYNSPLHF. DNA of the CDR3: TGCGCCAGCAGCCAGGCTACTAACTCCTATAATTCACCCCTCCACTTT.